One sample yielded the 22 T cell receptor beta chains listed below, sequenced in a study of blood T cell repertoires in COVID-19. Profiled with immunoSEQ multiplex PCR; TCRdb holds only in-frame clones, not every one. The sample lists about 270,000 clones; less than 90% were seen once. The specimen sequenced was PBMCs or T cells enriched from blood (not recorded which). The source of these receptors is a woman in her forties or fifties who had recovered from COVID-19.

The chain recombines TRBV6-7 with TRBJ1-1; D call uncertain. TRBV6-7 counts as an open reading frame of uncertain function. Between the trimmed V and J ends, which lost 7 bases and 4 bases, there was a span of 4 bases. The CDR3 spans 10 residues. The CDR3 is CASISTEAFF. The CDR3 DNA follows: TGTGCCAGCATATCCACTGAAGCTTTCTTT.

The CDR3 protein is CASRGGTYNEQFF. CDR3 nucleotide sequence: TGTGCCAGCAGAGGAGGGACCTACAATGAGCAGTTCTTC. The chain is built from TRBV3-1 (or the pseudogene TRBV3-2) and TRBJ2-1; the D gene is possibly TRBD2 (6 bases). V lost 6 bases, J lost 2 bases, and 8 bases lay in between. From germline, CDR1 is LGHDT and CDR2 YNNKEL (reference sequence). This CDR3 comprises 13 residues.

The sample holds one count of this clone. This chain joins TRBV11-3 and TRBJ2-3; TRBD2 agrees at 12 bases. CDR1 and CDR2 (germline): SGHNT, YENEEA. Losses at the gene ends were 3 bases for V and 4 bases for J; bases not matched to a gene: 5. CDR3 size: 16 residues. CDR3 nucleotide sequence: TGTGCCAGCAGCTTGGGGACTAGCGGGTGGGCAGATACGCAGTATTTT. Encoded protein: CASSLGTSGWADTQYF.

The rearrangement uses TRBV6-5 and TRBJ2-7, with TRBD2 as a possible D gene (7 bases). The V and J ends lost 6 bases and 4 bases respectively, with 19 bases between them. This CDR3 contains 15 residues. CDR1 and CDR2 (germline): MNHEY, SVGAGI. CDR3: CASRPSGGASYEQYF. In DNA form, the CDR3 reads TGTGCCAGCAGGCCATCGGGGGGCGCATCGTACGAGCAGTACTTC.

The J gene is TRBJ2-5, the V gene TRBV18, with D perhaps TRBD2 (5 bases). Germline V gives CDR1 KGHSH, CDR2 LQKENI. Trimming removed 6 bases at V and 3 bases at J, with 11 bases between. The CDR3 contains 13 residues. The CDR3 nucleotides read TGTGCCAGCTCGTTCACTAGAGAAGAGACCCAGTACTTC. Translated: CASSFTREETQYF.

V usage is TRBV7-2 and J usage is TRBJ2-7; 10 bases fit TRBD2. V was pared by 3 bases and J by 2 bases, with 7 bases of the junction left unmatched. The CDR3 loop spans 16 amino acids. Germline V gives CDR1 SGHTA, CDR2 FQGNSA. The CDR3 DNA reads TGTGCCAGCAGCTTCAGGTGGACTAGCGGAACCTACGAGCAGTACTTC. Protein: CASSFRWTSGTYEQYF.

The CDR3 DNA is TGTGCCAGCAGTCCAGGACAGGGAACGGGCAATGAGCAGTTCTTC. Translating gives CASSPGQGTGNEQFF. V is TRBV28 and J is TRBJ2-1; 8 bases are a match to TRBD1. J was trimmed by 6 bases and V by 5 bases; bases with no gene match: 9. This CDR3 comprises 15 residues. From germline, CDR1 is MDHEN and CDR2 SYDVKM.

The chain employs TRBV2 and TRBJ1-1, with TRBD1 matching over 11 bases. The CDR3 contains 14 residues. Per germline, CDR1 SNHLY and CDR2 FYNNEI. V lost 7 bases to trimming and J lost 6 bases; unmatched junction nucleotides: 7. CDR3 loop: CASTGQGVMSEAFF. CDR3 bases: TGTGCCAGCACGGGACAGGGGGTGATGTCTGAAGCTTTCTTT.

The J gene is TRBJ1-4, the V gene TRBV6-2 or TRBV6-3; weak D call: TRBD1 (6 bases). V lost 4 bases to trimming and J lost 4 bases, with 16 bases between them. Germline values: CDR1 MNHEY, CDR2 SVGEGT. The CDR3 runs 16 residues. The CDR3 DNA is TGTGCCAGCAGTTCCACCCGGACAGAAAGTAATGAAAAACTGTTTTTT. It yields the protein CASSSTRTESNEKLFF.

This clone has just one count. The CDR3 region is CASSPSVVYGYTF. CDR3 sequence (DNA): TGTGCCAGCAGTCCTTCAGTTGTCTATGGCTACACCTTC. The gene calls are TRBV28 and TRBJ1-2; D is unclear. Trimming took off 5 bases at V and 4 bases at J, with 11 bases between the two ends. Germline V gene data show CDR1 as MDHEN and CDR2 as SYDVKM. The CDR3 totals 13 residues.

The rearrangement links TRBV27 to TRBJ2-3; D unresolved. With 3 bases removed from V and 2 bases from J, the gap between germline ends came to 9 bases. From germline, CDR1 is MNHEY and CDR2 SMNVEV (reference sequence). The CDR3 is 14 amino acids. The CDR3 sequence is CASSFKLNTDTQYF. CDR3 nucleotide sequence: TGTGCCAGCAGTTTCAAGCTAAACACAGATACGCAGTATTTT.

V and J are TRBV5-4 and TRBJ1-6; no clear D gene. Germline V lookup: CDR1 SGHNT, CDR2 YYREEE (reference sequence). V was trimmed by 4 bases and J by 11 bases, leaving 19 bases between them. The CDR3 length is 15 residues. CDR3 amino acids: CASSPKGGESAPLHF. Here the CDR3 DNA reads TGTGCCAGCAGCCCAAAAGGCGGGGAATCGGCACCCCTCCACTTT.

V gene TRBV7-9 combines with J gene TRBJ2-7, with TRBD1 matching 10 bases. The CDR3 is 15 residues long. V trimming: 4 bases; J trimming: 3 bases; junction bases outside the gene matches: 6. Germline CDR1 SEHNR, CDR2 FQNEAQ (reference sequence). The CDR3 DNA reads TGTGCCAGCAGCTACAGGAGGGACAGGGGCTACGAGCAGTACTTC. Protein: CASSYRRDRGYEQYF.

This chain joins TRBV28 and TRBJ2-7, with D uncertain. This CDR3 comprises 11 residues. CDR1 is MDHEN and CDR2 is SYDVKM in the germline V gene. V lost 5 bases and J lost 7, with 9 bases in between. The CDR3 nucleotides are TGTGCCAGCAGTAAGTCGCGAGAGCAGTACTTC. This codes for CASSKSREQYF.

The chain recombines TRBV27 with TRBJ2-7; TRBD2 matches at 12 bases. Germline CDR1 reads MNHEY; CDR2 reads SMNVEV (reference sequence). This CDR3 is 15 amino acids long. Unmatched junction bases numbered 9, after V lost 7 bases and J lost 5 bases. CDR3 sequence (DNA): TGTGCCAGCACTCACCGACTAGCGGGAGACCACGAGCAGTACTTC. This translates into CASTHRLAGDHEQYF.

The chain recombines TRBV7-9 with TRBJ1-3, with D hard to call. Looked up from germline, CDR1 is SEHNR and CDR2 is FQNEAQ (reference sequence). Trimming took 4 bases from V and 4 from J, leaving 5 bases between them. The CDR3 totals 12 residues. The CDR3 DNA reads as TGTGCCAGCAGCTACCAGGGAAACACCATATATTTT. This gives the protein CASSYQGNTIYF.

The chain combines TRBV10-3 with TRBJ1-1; perhaps TRBD1 as D (6 bases). Germline CDR1 and CDR2: ENHRY and SYGVKD. V shed 0 bases and J shed 11 bases, with 13 bases lying between them. The CDR3 runs 13 residues. The CDR3 is CAISESNRQGAFF. The CDR3 nucleotides read TGTGCCATCAGTGAGTCGAACCGGCAGGGGGCTTTCTTT.

This clone has just one count. The chain has TRBV29-1 and TRBJ1-1; no reliable D call. This CDR3 has 11 residues. Trimming left V 7 bases short and J 4 bases short, with 10 bases between. CDR1 and CDR2 (germline): SQVTM, ANQGSEA. The CDR3 sequence is CSGRGGTEAFF. CDR3 DNA sequence: TGCAGCGGCCGGGGAGGCACTGAAGCTTTCTTT.

V usage is TRBV28 and J usage is TRBJ1-5; the D is unclear. Trimming pared 7 bases from V and 0 bases from J, leaving 7 bases between. Germline CDR1 is MDHEN and CDR2 is SYDVKM. This CDR3 is built from 13 residues. The CDR3 sequence: CASNRYSNQPQHF. The CDR3 region has the DNA TGTGCCAGCAACCGGTATAGCAATCAGCCCCAGCATTTT.

This chain's CDR3 is CASGLALAGAGETQYF. The DNA for the CDR3 is TGTGCTAGTGGTTTGGCTCTAGCGGGAGCAGGAGAGACCCAGTACTTC. This sequence joins TRBV12-5 and TRBJ2-5; 10 bases match TRBD2. Germline V gives CDR1 LGHNT, CDR2 FRNRAP. The trim removed 1 base at V and 4 bases at J, leaving 6 bases unmatched. CDR3 size: 16 residues.

This clone was recorded a few times. As DNA, the CDR3 is TGCAGCGTAGCCACCCCTGGACAGGGGGATAACGAGCAGTACTTC. Its protein product is CSVATPGQGDNEQYF. This rearrangement joins TRBV29-1 to TRBJ2-7; 10 positions agree with TRBD1. The CDR3 covers 15 residues. The ends lost 6 bases at V and 5 bases at J; junction bases unmatched: 13. The germline V gene encodes CDR1 SQVTM and CDR2 ANQGSEA.

The chain has TRBV29-1 and TRBJ2-4; D remains unclear. With 5 bases removed from V and 7 bases from J, the gap between germline ends came to 15 bases. In germline, CDR1 is SQVTM, CDR2 ANQGSEA. The CDR3 contains 13 residues. The CDR3 loop is CSVSSSLGNIQYF. CDR3 nucleotides: TGCAGCGTTTCGAGCAGCCTCGGGAACATTCAGTACTTC.